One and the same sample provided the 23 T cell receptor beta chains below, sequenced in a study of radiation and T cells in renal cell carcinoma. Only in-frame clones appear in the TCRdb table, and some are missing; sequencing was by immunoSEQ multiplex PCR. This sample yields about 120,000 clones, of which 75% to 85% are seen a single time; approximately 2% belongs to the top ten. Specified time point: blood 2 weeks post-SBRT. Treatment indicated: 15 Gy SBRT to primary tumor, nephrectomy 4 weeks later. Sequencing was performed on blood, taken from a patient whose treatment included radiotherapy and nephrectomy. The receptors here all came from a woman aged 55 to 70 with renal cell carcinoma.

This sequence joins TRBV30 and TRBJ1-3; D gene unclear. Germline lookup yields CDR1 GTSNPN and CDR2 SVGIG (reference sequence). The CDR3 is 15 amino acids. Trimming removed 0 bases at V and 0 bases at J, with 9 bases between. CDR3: CAWSVETRSGNTIYF. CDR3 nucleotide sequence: TGTGCCTGGAGTGTAGAGACTCGCTCTGGAAACACCATATATTTT.

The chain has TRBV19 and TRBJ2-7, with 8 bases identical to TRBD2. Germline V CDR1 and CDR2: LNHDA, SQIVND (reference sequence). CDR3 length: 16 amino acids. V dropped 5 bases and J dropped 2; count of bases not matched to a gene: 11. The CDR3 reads CASSPSLLAATYEQYF. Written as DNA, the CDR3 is TGTGCCAGTAGTCCTTCTCTACTAGCGGCGACCTACGAGCAGTACTTC.

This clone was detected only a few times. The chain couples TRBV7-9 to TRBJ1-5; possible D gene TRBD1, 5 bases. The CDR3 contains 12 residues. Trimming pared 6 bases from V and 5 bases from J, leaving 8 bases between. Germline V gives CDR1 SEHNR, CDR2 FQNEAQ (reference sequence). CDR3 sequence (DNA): TGTGCCAGCAGTTCGGGGGATCAGCCCCAGCATTTT. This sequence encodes CASSSGDQPQHF.

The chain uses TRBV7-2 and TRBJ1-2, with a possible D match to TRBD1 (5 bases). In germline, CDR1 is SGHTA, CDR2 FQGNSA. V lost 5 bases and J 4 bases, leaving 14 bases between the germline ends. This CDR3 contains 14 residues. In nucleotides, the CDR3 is TGTGCCAGCAGCCCGGGGGGGGTTAGCTATGGCTACACCTTC. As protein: CASSPGGVSYGYTF.

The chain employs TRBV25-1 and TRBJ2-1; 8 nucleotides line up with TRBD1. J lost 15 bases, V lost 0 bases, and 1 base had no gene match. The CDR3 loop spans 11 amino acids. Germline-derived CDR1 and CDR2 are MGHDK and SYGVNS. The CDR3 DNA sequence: TGTGCCAGCAGTGAATATCAGGGGGCGTTCTTC. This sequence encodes CASSEYQGAFF.

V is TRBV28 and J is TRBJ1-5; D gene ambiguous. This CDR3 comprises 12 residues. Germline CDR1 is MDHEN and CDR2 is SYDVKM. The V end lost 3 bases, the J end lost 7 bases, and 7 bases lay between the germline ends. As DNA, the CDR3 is TGTGCCAGCAGTTTGGGGAGGCAGCCCCAGCATTTT. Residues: CASSLGRQPQHF.

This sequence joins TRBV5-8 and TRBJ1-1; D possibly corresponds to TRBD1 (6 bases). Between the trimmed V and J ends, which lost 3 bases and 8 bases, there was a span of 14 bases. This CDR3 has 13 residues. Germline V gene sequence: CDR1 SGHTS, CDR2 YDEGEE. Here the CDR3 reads CASSSTGIPEAFF. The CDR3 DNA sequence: TGTGCCAGCAGCTCTACAGGGATTCCGGAAGCTTTCTTT.

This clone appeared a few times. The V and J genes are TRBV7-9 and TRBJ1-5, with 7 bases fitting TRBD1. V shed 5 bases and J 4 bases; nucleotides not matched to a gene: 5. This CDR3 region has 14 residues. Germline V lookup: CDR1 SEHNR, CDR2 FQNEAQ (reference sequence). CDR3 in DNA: TGTGCCAGCAGCGCGACAGGGTCGAATCAGCCCCAGCATTTT. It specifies CASSATGSNQPQHF.

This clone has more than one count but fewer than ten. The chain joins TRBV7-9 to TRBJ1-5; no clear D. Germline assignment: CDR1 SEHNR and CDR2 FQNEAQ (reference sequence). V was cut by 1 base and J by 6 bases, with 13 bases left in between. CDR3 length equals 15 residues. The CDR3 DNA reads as TGTGCCAGCAGCTTAGAATCCGATCCAGGTCAGCCCCAGCATTTT. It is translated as CASSLESDPGQPQHF.

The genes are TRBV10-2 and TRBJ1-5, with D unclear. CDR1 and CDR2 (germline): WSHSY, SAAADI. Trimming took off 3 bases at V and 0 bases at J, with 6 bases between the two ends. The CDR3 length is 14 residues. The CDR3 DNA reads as TGCGCCAGCAGTGAAAGATATAGCAATCAGCCCCAGCATTTT. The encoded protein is CASSERYSNQPQHF.

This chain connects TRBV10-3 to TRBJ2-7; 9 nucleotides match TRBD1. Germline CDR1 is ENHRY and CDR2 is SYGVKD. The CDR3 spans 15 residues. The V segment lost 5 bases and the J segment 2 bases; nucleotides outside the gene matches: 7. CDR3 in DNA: TGTGCCATCAGTACCCGACAGGGGGTCACCTACGAGCAGTACTTC. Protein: CAISTRQGVTYEQYF.

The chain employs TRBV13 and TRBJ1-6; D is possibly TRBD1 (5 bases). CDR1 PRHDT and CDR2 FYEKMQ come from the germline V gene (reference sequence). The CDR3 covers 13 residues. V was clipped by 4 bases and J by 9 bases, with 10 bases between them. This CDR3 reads CASSSEGRSPLHF. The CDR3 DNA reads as TGTGCCAGCAGCTCTGAGGGGCGTTCACCCCTCCACTTT.

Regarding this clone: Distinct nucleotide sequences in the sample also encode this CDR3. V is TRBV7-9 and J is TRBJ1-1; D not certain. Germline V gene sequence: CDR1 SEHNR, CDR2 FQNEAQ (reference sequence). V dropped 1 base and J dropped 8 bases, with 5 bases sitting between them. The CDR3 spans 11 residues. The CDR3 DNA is TGTGCCAGCAGCTTAGGCACAGAAGCTTTCTTT. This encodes CASSLGTEAFF. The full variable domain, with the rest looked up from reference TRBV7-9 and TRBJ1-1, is DTGVSQNPRHKITKRGQNVTFRCDPISEHNRLYWYRQTLGQGPEFLTYFQNEAQLEKSRLLSDRFSAERPKGSFSTLEIQRTEQGDSAMYLCASSLGTEAFFGQGTRLTVV.

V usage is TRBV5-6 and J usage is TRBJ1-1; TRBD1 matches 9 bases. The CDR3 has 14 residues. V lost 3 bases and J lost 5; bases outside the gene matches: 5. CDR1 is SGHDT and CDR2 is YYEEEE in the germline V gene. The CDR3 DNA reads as TGTGCCAGCAGCTGGGGACAGGGCCATACTGAAGCTTTCTTT. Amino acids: CASSWGQGHTEAFF.

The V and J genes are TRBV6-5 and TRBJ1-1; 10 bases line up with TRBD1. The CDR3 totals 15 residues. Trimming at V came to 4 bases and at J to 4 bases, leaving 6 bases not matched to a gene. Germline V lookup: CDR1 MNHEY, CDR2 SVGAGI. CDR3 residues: CASSSTGGRGTEAFF. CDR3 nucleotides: TGTGCCAGCAGTTCGACAGGGGGCAGGGGCACTGAAGCTTTCTTT.

The CDR3 protein is CASSFGGDTQYF. DNA of the CDR3: TGTGCCAGCAGCTTCGGGGGAGATACGCAGTATTTT. The rearrangement joins TRBV5-5 to TRBJ2-3; D perhaps matches TRBD2 (6 bases). CDR1 SGHKS and CDR2 YYEKEE come from the germline V gene (reference sequence). The CDR3 spans 12 residues. V shed 2 bases and J shed 5 bases, with 6 bases lying between them.

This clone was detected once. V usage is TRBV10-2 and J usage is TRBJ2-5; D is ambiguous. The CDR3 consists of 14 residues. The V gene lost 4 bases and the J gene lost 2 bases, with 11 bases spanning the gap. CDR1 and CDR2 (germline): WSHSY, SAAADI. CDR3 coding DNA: TGCGCCAGCAGTGGTCTCAGATCGCAAGAGACCCAGTACTTC. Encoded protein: CASSGLRSQETQYF.

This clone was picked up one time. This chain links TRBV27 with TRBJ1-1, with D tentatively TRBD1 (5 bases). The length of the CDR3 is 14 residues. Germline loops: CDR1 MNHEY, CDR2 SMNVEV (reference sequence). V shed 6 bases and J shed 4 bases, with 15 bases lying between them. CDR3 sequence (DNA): TGTGCCAGCAGACCCGGGACGTCGCTCACTGAAGCTTTCTTT. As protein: CASRPGTSLTEAFF.

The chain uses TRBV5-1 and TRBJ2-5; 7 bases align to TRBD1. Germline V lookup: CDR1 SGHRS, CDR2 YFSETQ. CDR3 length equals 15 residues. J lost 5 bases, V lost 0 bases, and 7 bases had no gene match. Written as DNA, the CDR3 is TGCGCCAGCAGCTTGGGCGACAGGGTGGGGGAGACCCAGTACTTC. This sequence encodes CASSLGDRVGETQYF.

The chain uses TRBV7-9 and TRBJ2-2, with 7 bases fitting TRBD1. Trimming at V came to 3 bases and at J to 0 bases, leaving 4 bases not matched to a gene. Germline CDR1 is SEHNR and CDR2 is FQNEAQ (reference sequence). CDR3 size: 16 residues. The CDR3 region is CASSFRTGANTGELFF. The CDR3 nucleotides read TGTGCCAGCAGCTTCCGGACAGGTGCGAACACCGGGGAGCTGTTTTTT.

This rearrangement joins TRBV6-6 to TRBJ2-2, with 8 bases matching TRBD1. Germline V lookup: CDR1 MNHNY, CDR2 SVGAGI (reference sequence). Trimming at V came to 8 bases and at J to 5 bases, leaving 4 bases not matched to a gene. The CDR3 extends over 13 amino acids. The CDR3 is CASQGARTGELFF. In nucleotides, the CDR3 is TGTGCCAGCCAGGGGGCGCGAACCGGGGAGCTGTTTTTT.

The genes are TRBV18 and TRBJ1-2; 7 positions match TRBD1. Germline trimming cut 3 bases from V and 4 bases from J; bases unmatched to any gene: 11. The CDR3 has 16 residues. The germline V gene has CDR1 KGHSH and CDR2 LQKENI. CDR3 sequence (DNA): TGTGCCAGCTCACCGAACGCCGGGACAGACTTCTATGGCTACACCTTC. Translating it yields CASSPNAGTDFYGYTF.

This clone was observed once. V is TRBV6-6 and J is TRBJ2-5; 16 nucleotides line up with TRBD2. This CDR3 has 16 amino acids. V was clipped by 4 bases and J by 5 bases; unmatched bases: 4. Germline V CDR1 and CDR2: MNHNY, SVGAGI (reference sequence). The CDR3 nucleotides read TGTGCCAGCAGTTCGGGACTAGCGGGAGGGTGGGAGACCCAGTACTTC. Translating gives CASSSGLAGGWETQYF.